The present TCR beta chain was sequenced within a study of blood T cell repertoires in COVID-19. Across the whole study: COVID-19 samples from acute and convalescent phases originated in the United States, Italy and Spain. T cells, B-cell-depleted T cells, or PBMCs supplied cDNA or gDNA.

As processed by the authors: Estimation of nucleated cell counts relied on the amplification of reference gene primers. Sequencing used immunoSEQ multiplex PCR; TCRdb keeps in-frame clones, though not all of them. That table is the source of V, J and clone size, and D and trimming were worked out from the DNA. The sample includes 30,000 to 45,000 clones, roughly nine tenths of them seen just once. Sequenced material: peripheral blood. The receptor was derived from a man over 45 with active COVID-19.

CDR3 amino acids: CASGRTATNEKLFF. The DNA of the CDR3 is TGTGCCAGCGGGAGGACTGCAACTAATGAAAAACTGTTTTTT. The chain recombines TRBV7-9 with TRBJ1-4, with no clear D. Germline CDR1 is SEHNR and CDR2 is FQNEAQ (reference sequence). V was pared by 8 bases and J by 0 bases, with 10 bases between. CDR3 length: 14 amino acids.